These 23 T cell receptor beta chains originate from one sample sequenced in a study of blood T cell repertoires in COVID-19. Method: immunoSEQ multiplex PCR; TCRdb's copy keeps in-frame clones and lacks some. The sample yields around 290,000 clones, roughly 86% seen once. Sequenced material: PBMCs or T cells enriched from blood (not recorded which). The receptors derive from a woman aged 25 to 39 who had recovered from COVID-19.

The V and J genes are TRBV30 and TRBJ1-1; no definite D call. Germline-derived CDR1 and CDR2 are GTSNPN and SVGIG (reference sequence). V was pared by 3 bases and J by 1 base, with 3 bases between. There are 11 residues in the CDR3. The CDR3 region has the DNA TGTGCCTGGAGGGCGAACACTGAAGCTTTCTTT. This codes for CAWRANTEAFF.

J is TRBJ2-1 and V is TRBV5-1; D gene ambiguous. The V gene's germline CDR1 is SGHRS and CDR2 YFSETQ. The V end lost 1 base, the J end lost 2 bases, and 13 bases lay between the germline ends. This CDR3 is built from 16 residues. The CDR3 reads CASSLFLDSTYNEQFF. The CDR3 DNA is TGCGCCAGCAGCTTGTTTCTAGACTCGACCTACAATGAGCAGTTCTTC. Based on the CDR3 plus reference TRBV5-1 and TRBJ2-1, the full variable domain is KAGVTQTPRYLIKTRGQQVTLSCSPISGHRSVSWYQQTPGQGLQFLFEYFSETQRNKGNFPGRFSGRQFSNSRSEMNVSTLELGDSALYLCASSLFLDSTYNEQFFGPGTRLTVL.

Here the CDR3 DNA reads TGTGCCAGCAGTTTAGGAGGGGGGGAAATCTATGGCTACACCTTC. This translates into CASSLGGGEIYGYTF. The V gene is TRBV28, the J gene TRBJ1-2; D possibly corresponds to TRBD1 (6 bases). The CDR3 is 15 amino acids. V lost 2 bases and J lost 4, with 14 bases in between. Germline-derived CDR1 and CDR2 are MDHEN and SYDVKM.

This chain connects TRBV10-2 to TRBJ2-5, with TRBD2 as a possible D gene (6 bases). The CDR3 contains 15 residues. Germline V lookup: CDR1 WSHSY, CDR2 SAAADI. Trimming removed 0 bases at V and 2 bases at J, with 10 bases between. DNA for the CDR3: TGCGCCAGCAGTGAGTCGACTAGTCCTCAAGAGACCCAGTACTTC. Protein: CASSESTSPQETQYF.

The V gene is TRBV7-9, the J gene TRBJ2-3, with TRBD2 matching 13 bases. Germline loops: CDR1 SEHNR, CDR2 FQNEAQ (reference sequence). CDR3 length: 18 amino acids. V lost 3 bases and J lost 3; bases outside the gene matches: 9. The CDR3 sequence: CASSFRLAGGSVTDTQYF. The CDR3 coding sequence is TGTGCCAGCAGCTTTAGACTAGCGGGGGGATCTGTAACAGATACGCAGTATTTT.

V gene TRBV6-2 or TRBV6-3 combines with J gene TRBJ2-7; 12 nucleotides align to TRBD2. This CDR3 contains 15 residues. V trimming: 5 bases; J trimming: 1 base; junction bases outside the gene matches: 3. Looked up from germline, CDR1 is MNHEY and CDR2 is SVGEGT. The CDR3 here is CASSQTSGGSYEQYF. CDR3 in DNA: TGTGCCAGCAGTCAGACTAGCGGGGGATCCTACGAGCAGTACTTC.

Regarding this clone: Compared with germline, one end of the junction differs, possibly owing to a read error. The genes are TRBV2 and TRBJ1-2, with D possibly being TRBD1 (5 bases). The CDR3 is made up of 16 amino acids. CDR1 is SNHLY and CDR2 is FYNNEI in the germline V gene. For the CDR3, the DNA is TGTGCCAGCAGTCAACTCGGGACTGCCTTTGACTCCGGCTGCACCTTC. This encodes CASSQLGTAFDSGCTF.

CDR3 coding DNA: TGTGCCACCAGCAGAGATGAAATAGCGGGGGGGATATACAATGAGCAGTTCTTC. This sequence encodes CATSRDEIAGGIYNEQFF. This rearrangement joins TRBV15 to TRBJ2-1; 11 bases agree with TRBD2. V shed 0 bases, J shed 4 bases, and the junction held 8 bases outside the gene matches. CDR1 and CDR2 from the germline V gene are LNHNV and YYDKDF (reference sequence). CDR3 length equals 18 residues.

The CDR3: CASSLTDADTQYF. The CDR3 DNA reads as TGCGCCAGCAGCTTGACTGATGCGGATACGCAGTATTTT. The chain couples TRBV5-1 to TRBJ2-3, with D hard to call. Deletions cut 1 base from V and 6 bases from J, with 9 bases between. The CDR3 loop spans 13 amino acids. Per the germline V gene, CDR1 is SGHRS and CDR2 is YFSETQ.

This clone was picked up a small number of times. The V call is TRBV15, the J call TRBJ2-1, with 8 bases fitting TRBD2. Germline CDR1 reads LNHNV; CDR2 reads YYDKDF (reference sequence). With V trimmed by 0 bases and J by 6 bases, 10 bases remained unmatched. The CDR3 length is 17 residues. The CDR3 loop reads CATSRDLGGGLSNEQFF. The CDR3 DNA reads TGTGCCACCAGCAGAGATCTCGGGGGGGGCCTGAGCAATGAGCAGTTCTTC.

The rearrangement joins TRBV18 to TRBJ1-1, with TRBD1 as a possible D gene (6 bases). This CDR3 spans 15 amino acids. V was cut by 1 base and J by 5 bases, with 14 bases left in between. CDR1 KGHSH and CDR2 LQKENI come from the germline V gene. In DNA, the CDR3 is TGTGCCAGCTCACCACTTGGGGGCTCGGGAACTGAAGCTTTCTTT. Protein sequence: CASSPLGGSGTEAFF. Supplemented by reference TRBV18 and TRBJ1-1, the full variable domain reads NAGVMQNPRHLVRRRGQEARLRCSPMKGHSHVYWYRQLPEEGLKFMVYLQKENIIDESGMPKERFSAEFPKEGPSILRIQQVVRGDSAAYFCASSPLGGSGTEAFFGQGTRLTVV.

The chain uses TRBV7-8 and TRBJ1-5; the D gene is possibly TRBD1 (6 bases). Germline assignment: CDR1 SGHVS and CDR2 FQNEAQ. The CDR3 totals 15 residues. V lost 1 base, J lost 6 bases, and 13 bases lay in between. CDR3 in amino acids: CASSLGPRGGQPQHF. In nucleotides, the CDR3 is TGTGCCAGCAGCTTAGGCCCCAGGGGTGGTCAGCCCCAGCATTTT.

V is TRBV5-6 and J is TRBJ2-7, with TRBD2 identical over 14 bases. The CDR3 runs 17 residues. Germline V gene sequence: CDR1 SGHDT, CDR2 YYEEEE. V dropped 4 bases and J dropped 3; count of bases not matched to a gene: 9. CDR3 coding DNA: TGTGCCAGCAGCCCCGGACTAGCGGGGGGTCCACACTACGAGCAGTACTTC. Translating it yields CASSPGLAGGPHYEQYF.

The chain recombines TRBV28 with TRBJ1-1; D gene uncertain. This CDR3 comprises 12 residues. Between the trimmed V and J ends, which lost 3 bases and 7 bases, there was a span of 9 bases. The germline CDR1 and CDR2 sequences are MDHEN and SYDVKM. CDR3 nucleotide sequence: TGTGCCAGCAGTTTGGCGGGGAGTGAAGCTTTCTTT. It is translated as CASSLAGSEAFF.

The chain has TRBV6-1 and TRBJ2-7; 9 bases align to TRBD2. V was pared by 4 bases and J by 3 bases, with 13 bases of the junction left unmatched. The CDR3 consists of 17 residues. CDR1 is MNHNS, CDR2 SASEGT, per germline. The CDR3, as DNA: TGTGCCAGCAGTGGGGGTCTAGCGGGAAAATATTTCTACGAGCAGTACTTC. This sequence encodes CASSGGLAGKYFYEQYF.

The V call is TRBV5-8, the J call TRBJ2-7, with no clear D. The CDR3 contains 14 residues. CDR1 SGHTS and CDR2 YDEGEE come from the germline V gene. With 0 bases removed from V and 0 bases from J, the gap between germline ends came to 7 bases. The CDR3 region is CASSLGHSSYEQYF. For the CDR3, the DNA is TGTGCCAGCAGCTTGGGACACTCCTCCTACGAGCAGTACTTC.

This rearrangement joins TRBV29-1 to TRBJ1-2; D is undetermined. V lost 3 bases to trimming and J lost 10 bases, with 9 bases between them. The CDR3 is made up of 10 amino acids. Germline V lookup: CDR1 SQVTM, CDR2 ANQGSEA. DNA of the CDR3: TGCAGCGTTGATGCGGTGGACTACACCTTC. Residues: CSVDAVDYTF.

The chain links TRBV21-1 to TRBJ1-2. TRBV21-1 is shown as a pseudogene. This CDR3 spans 14 amino acids. CDR3 in amino acids: CASSSRGGNYGYTF. The DNA of the CDR3 is TGTGCCAGCAGTTCCCGAGGAGGGAACTATGGCTACACCTTC.

This chain connects TRBV11-3 to TRBJ2-1, with 16 bases matching TRBD2. The ends lost 5 bases at V and 4 bases at J; junction bases unmatched: 8. This CDR3 spans 18 amino acids. Germline-derived CDR1 and CDR2 are SGHNT and YENEEA. CDR3 nucleotides: TGTGCCAGCAGCCCGGGACTAGCGGGAGGGGGGGGTTACAATGAGCAGTTCTTC. This codes for CASSPGLAGGGGYNEQFF.

In DNA form, the CDR3 reads TGCGCCAGCAGCCAAGGGGCTAGCGCCCAAGAGACCCAGTACTTC. Its protein product is CASSQGASAQETQYF. The chain uses TRBV4-1 and TRBJ2-5; tentatively, D is TRBD2 (6 bases). The CDR3 has 15 residues. Germline V CDR1 and CDR2: MGHRA, YSYEKL. Trimming shortened V by 1 base and J by 1 base, and 10 bases separated the two germline ends.

The chain couples TRBV2 to TRBJ1-5, with D perhaps matching TRBD1 (6 bases). Germline V gives CDR1 SNHLY, CDR2 FYNNEI. This CDR3 is built from 17 residues. The ends were cut back, 2 bases at V and 7 bases at J, with 21 bases in the middle. For the CDR3, the DNA is TGTGCCAGCAGTGAATGGGTTGGGCAGGGGTTCGTACAGCCCCAGCATTTT. Translation: CASSEWVGQGFVQPQHF.

V gene TRBV28 combines with J gene TRBJ1-6; 8 bases are a match to TRBD1. CDR3 length equals 16 residues. Germline trimming cut 5 bases from V and 14 bases from J; bases unmatched to any gene: 17. Germline values: CDR1 MDHEN, CDR2 SYDVKM. CDR3 residues: CASSTTLGTGLRSLHF. The CDR3 DNA reads as TGTGCCAGCAGTACTACCCTCGGGACAGGCCTAAGGTCCCTCCACTTT.

J is TRBJ1-2 and V is TRBV27; D is undetermined. This CDR3 contains 16 residues. The germline gives CDR1 MNHEY, CDR2 SMNVEV (reference sequence). V dropped 4 bases and J dropped 4 bases, with 19 bases sitting between them. The CDR3 is CASSSHLRQPSYGYTF. DNA of the CDR3: TGTGCCAGCAGTTCCCATCTCCGGCAGCCTAGCTATGGCTACACCTTC.